The TCR beta chain described here comes from a study of CD8 T cells in Susac syndrome. V was cut by 3 bases and J by 7 bases, with 10 bases left in between. Germline lookup yields CDR1 LGHDT and CDR2 YNNKEL (reference sequence). CDR3 length: 14 amino acids. Random hexamers were used to reverse transcribe the RNA input (about 0.5 to 1 ug). TCRdb recomputed calls from the immunoSEQ multiplex PCR reads with MiXCR, one row per CDR3 protein. The sample contains roughly 110,000 distinct CDR3 sequences, around 90% of which appear only once. The chain uses TRBV3-1 and TRBJ1-6, with D perhaps matching TRBD1 (5 bases). The specimen sequenced was CD4+ T cells from PBMCs. The TCR comes from a human donor in good health. The CDR3 is CASSQSQENSPLHF. The CDR3 DNA is TGTGCCAGCAGCCAGTCACAGGAAAATTCACCCCTCCACTTT.